The T cell receptor (beta chain) described here comes from a study of T cells expressing NK-cell markers. Study summary: CD3+CD56+NKG2C+, CD3+CD56+NKG2C- and CD3+CD56-NKG2C+ T cells, once sorted, supplied the TCR beta repertoires. The study's findings and limits: NKG2C+ dominant clonotype frequencies in 5 or 6 donors were roughly 1.0-7.5% of CD8+ T cells.

On this clonotype: What it recognizes is unknown.

From its re-call of the 5' RACE reads, TCRdb lists each CDR3 protein once, without DNA. This listing includes around 470,000 distinct CDR3 sequences. CDR1 and CDR2 from the germline V gene are DFQATT and SNEGSKA (reference sequence). The CDR3 is made up of 12 amino acids. This chain joins TRBV20-1 and TRBJ2-5. This clonotype was obtained from a woman between 45 and 60 years old in good health. Sequences were obtained from blood T cells: a sorted CD56 or NKG2C T cell subset, CD4+ or CD8+ T cells, or bulk PBMC T cells (not recorded which). CDR3 amino acids: CSARVGEETQYF.